These 27 T cell receptor beta chains came from one sample sequenced in a study of long-term antiretroviral therapy in people with HIV. A v3.0 immunoSEQ assay was performed at survey level. Measured with immunoSEQ multiplex PCR; TCRdb has only the in-frame clones, and not every one. This table holds fewer than 40,000 clones, 70% to 80% found once. The sample consisted of unsorted PBMCs, taken 1.9 years after starting antiretroviral therapy. The source of these receptors is a young man with HIV.

J is TRBJ2-5 and V is TRBV27, with 8 bases matching TRBD2. This CDR3 is built from 16 residues. The V gene end was trimmed by 0 bases and the J gene end by 5 bases; junction bases not matched to a gene: 8. Germline V CDR1 and CDR2: MNHEY, SMNVEV (reference sequence). Here the CDR3 DNA reads TGTGCCAGCAGTTTATCGTACCGGGGGGGCCGCGAGACCCAGTACTTC. Residues: CASSLSYRGGRETQYF.

The chain carries TRBV27 and TRBJ2-7; no firm D call. The CDR3 extends over 13 amino acids. V lost 3 bases and J lost 3, with 9 bases in between. Germline CDR1 MNHEY, CDR2 SMNVEV (reference sequence). CDR3 nucleotides: TGTGCCAGCAGTTTCCCCCCTTTCTACGAGCAGTACTTC. This translates into CASSFPPFYEQYF.

The chain has TRBV6-1 and TRBJ1-5; 7 nucleotides line up with TRBD1. V lost 1 base to trimming and J lost 0 bases; unmatched junction nucleotides: 9. CDR3 size: 18 residues. Germline CDR1 reads MNHNS; CDR2 reads SASEGT. The CDR3 spells CASSEGPGTVNSNQPQHF. In nucleotides, the CDR3 is TGTGCCAGCAGTGAAGGCCCTGGGACAGTCAATAGCAATCAGCCCCAGCATTTT.

This clone has only a few counts. This chain uses TRBV18 with TRBJ2-7, with D tentatively TRBD1 or TRBD2 (6 bases each). The CDR3 is 16 amino acids. The V gene's germline CDR1 is KGHSH and CDR2 LQKENI. Between the trimmed V and J ends, which lost 1 base and 1 base, there was a span of 14 bases. CDR3 in amino acids: CASSPLLTGGSYEQYF. The CDR3, as DNA: TGTGCCAGCTCACCACTCCTGACAGGAGGGTCCTACGAGCAGTACTTC.

CDR3 region: CASNTGTGFTDTQYF. CDR3 bases: TGTGCCAGTAATACCGGGACAGGGTTCACGGATACGCAGTATTTT. The chain recombines TRBV19 with TRBJ2-3, with TRBD1 matching 9 bases. The CDR3 is 15 amino acids. V lost 7 bases to trimming and J lost 6 bases; unmatched junction nucleotides: 11. Germline lookup yields CDR1 LNHDA and CDR2 SQIVND (reference sequence).

The V call is TRBV2, the J call TRBJ2-3, with 8 bases that match TRBD2. V lost 4 bases to trimming and J lost 14 bases; unmatched junction nucleotides: 11. The CDR3 is 13 residues long. CDR1 SNHLY and CDR2 FYNNEI come from the germline V gene. The CDR3 region has the DNA TGTGCCAGCAGTGCGTCTCCCAGCGGGGGTTTGTATTTT. This gives the protein CASSASPSGGLYF.

The table lists this clone with a few counts. V and J are TRBV28 and TRBJ1-2, with a tentative D call TRBD1 (5 bases). This CDR3 region has 13 residues. CDR1 is MDHEN, CDR2 SYDVKM, per germline. V lost 5 bases, J lost 5 bases, and 12 bases lay in between. The CDR3 DNA sequence: TGTGCCAGCAGTGGCGAAGAGGGGTATGGCTACACCTTC. Amino acids: CASSGEEGYGYTF.

The chain uses TRBV5-1 and TRBJ2-2, with TRBD1 as a possible D gene (8 bases). CDR1 is SGHRS, CDR2 YFSETQ, per germline. V lost 0 bases and J lost 5, with 17 bases in between. This CDR3 has 17 amino acids. This CDR3 is CASSLVGQGAGTGELFF. The CDR3 DNA sequence: TGCGCCAGCAGCTTGGTCGGACAGGGAGCGGGGACCGGGGAGCTGTTTTTT. Using reference TRBV5-1 and TRBJ2-2 for the parts outside the CDR3, the full variable domain is KAGVTQTPRYLIKTRGQQVTLSCSPISGHRSVSWYQQTPGQGLQFLFEYFSETQRNKGNFPGRFSGRQFSNSRSEMNVSTLELGDSALYLCASSLVGQGAGTGELFFGEGSRLTVL.

This chain uses TRBV27 with TRBJ1-4; D is ambiguous. Trimming took off 2 bases at V and 0 bases at J, with 7 bases between the two ends. Germline V lookup: CDR1 MNHEY, CDR2 SMNVEV (reference sequence). There are 15 residues in the CDR3. The CDR3 loop reads CASSLSGATNEKLFF. In DNA form, the CDR3 reads TGTGCCAGCAGTTTAAGTGGGGCAACTAATGAAAAACTGTTTTTT.

The chain links TRBV5-1 to TRBJ1-3; D is ambiguous. This CDR3 is built from 14 residues. Trimming stripped 0 bases from V and 4 bases from J, with 8 bases between. CDR1 is SGHRS and CDR2 is YFSETQ in the germline V gene. In DNA form, the CDR3 reads TGCGCCAGCAGCTTGGGACTAGGAGGAAACACCATATATTTT. Translation: CASSLGLGGNTIYF.

This clone has only a few counts. V is TRBV19 and J is TRBJ1-1; possibly TRBD1 for D (5 bases). CDR3 length: 14 residues. V was shortened by 10 bases and J by 10 bases, with 25 bases between the two germline ends. Germline V CDR1 and CDR2: LNHDA, SQIVND (reference sequence). CDR3 DNA sequence: TGTGCCACACTACGAGAGGACGGCCTTAGGGGAGCTTTCTTT. Residues: CATLREDGLRGAFF.

The chain recombines TRBV29-1 with TRBJ2-3; D not resolved. This CDR3 is 12 amino acids long. Germline CDR1 and CDR2: SQVTM and ANQGSEA. V dropped 1 base and J dropped 0 bases, with 2 bases sitting between them. The DNA for the CDR3 is TGCAGCGTTGAAGTCAGCACAGATACGCAGTATTTT. It yields the protein CSVEVSTDTQYF.

This chain connects TRBV27 to TRBJ1-5; 7 positions agree with TRBD1. CDR3 length: 12 amino acids. Trimming removed 5 bases from V and 5 bases from J; junction bases left unmatched: 0. Per germline, CDR1 MNHEY and CDR2 SMNVEV (reference sequence). The CDR3 sequence is CASSQGDQPQHF. The CDR3, as DNA: TGTGCCAGCAGTCAGGGGGATCAGCCCCAGCATTTT.

This chain uses TRBV6-5 with TRBJ1-1; D remains unclear. Germline values: CDR1 MNHEY, CDR2 SVGAGI. Between the trimmed V and J ends, which lost 2 bases and 4 bases, there was a span of 14 bases. The CDR3 is made up of 15 amino acids. The CDR3 nucleotides are TGTGCCAGCAGTTACCTTGGGTCCGGAATCACTGAAGCTTTCTTT. This gives the protein CASSYLGSGITEAFF.

The chain is built from TRBV7-8 and TRBJ1-1; no firm D call. Per germline, CDR1 SGHVS and CDR2 FQNEAQ. The CDR3 is 14 residues long. Trimming took 3 bases from V and 1 from J, leaving 9 bases between them. CDR3 in amino acids: CASSLSEQNTEAFF. For the CDR3, the DNA is TGTGCCAGCAGCTTGTCAGAACAGAACACTGAAGCTTTCTTT.

The chain has TRBV6-5 and TRBJ1-4, with D possibly matching TRBD1 (5 bases). Per the germline V gene, CDR1 is MNHEY and CDR2 is SVGAGI. V lost 4 bases to trimming and J lost 2 bases, with 11 bases between them. The CDR3 totals 15 residues. CDR3: CASSLTGLTNEKLFF. The CDR3 nucleotides are TGTGCCAGCAGTTTAACAGGCTTGACTAATGAAAAACTGTTTTTT.

V usage is TRBV2 and J usage is TRBJ2-1; D is unclear. Germline V CDR1 and CDR2: SNHLY, FYNNEI. The CDR3 is 12 amino acids. Trimming took off 4 bases at V and 4 bases at J, with 5 bases between the two ends. CDR3 in amino acids: CASSVAYNEQFF. DNA for the CDR3: TGTGCCAGCAGTGTTGCATACAATGAGCAGTTCTTC.

This clone was observed a few times. The rearrangement uses TRBV5-1 and TRBJ1-6, with 7 bases matching TRBD1. This CDR3 region has 13 residues. Germline values: CDR1 SGHRS, CDR2 YFSETQ. After removal of 3 bases from V and 11 bases from J, the junction contained 5 bases not matched to a gene. CDR3 residues: CASSSTGSPPLHF. Written as DNA, the CDR3 is TGCGCCAGCAGCTCGACAGGGTCCCCACCCCTCCACTTT.

This clone was recorded once. CDR3 protein: CASSYEGQGGEQYF. In nucleotides, the CDR3 is TGTGCCAGCAGTTATGAAGGACAGGGTGGCGAGCAGTACTTC. V is TRBV6-5 and J is TRBJ2-7; 8 bases line up with TRBD1. Germline CDR1 is MNHEY and CDR2 is SVGAGI. The CDR3 has 14 amino acids. V trimming: 3 bases; J trimming: 6 bases; junction bases outside the gene matches: 7.

Points on this clone: Different DNA sequences within this sample yield the same CDR3. V is TRBV5-1 and J is TRBJ1-2; 7 nucleotides match TRBD1. Germline V gene lookup returns CDR1 SGHRS and CDR2 YFSETQ. This CDR3 has 14 amino acids. The V gene end was trimmed by 0 bases and the J gene end by 4 bases; junction bases not matched to a gene: 3. CDR3 protein: CASSLGQGVYGYTF. The DNA of the CDR3 is TGCGCCAGCAGCTTGGGACAGGGAGTCTATGGCTACACCTTC.

V is TRBV2 and J is TRBJ1-5; no definite D call. The germline V gene encodes CDR1 SNHLY and CDR2 FYNNEI. The CDR3 runs 14 residues. The germline V and J ends were trimmed by 2 bases and 2 bases, with 7 bases remaining between them. Written as DNA, the CDR3 is TGTGCCAGCAGTGAAAGGCAAGGCAATCAGCCCCAGCATTTT. Protein product: CASSERQGNQPQHF.

This clone was recorded only once. The genes are TRBV5-1 and TRBJ2-1; TRBD1 matches 10 bases. The V segment lost 4 bases and the J segment 14 bases; nucleotides outside the gene matches: 12. The germline CDR1 and CDR2 sequences are SGHRS and YFSETQ. The CDR3 sequence is 14 residues long. CDR3 bases: TGCGCCAGCAGCGTGGGGGGACAGGGGTTGGTGAAGTTCTTC. Translating gives CASSVGGQGLVKFF.

The chain joins TRBV10-1 to TRBJ1-4; D is ambiguous. Germline loops: CDR1 WNHNN, CDR2 SYGVQD (reference sequence). Trimming removed 2 bases from V and 7 bases from J, with 8 bases in between. This CDR3 region has 13 residues. CDR3 amino acids: CASSETRSEKLFF. CDR3 sequence (DNA): TGCGCCAGCAGTGAGACTCGGTCTGAAAAACTGTTTTTT.

This chain links TRBV18 with TRBJ1-6; 7 positions match TRBD1. CDR1 is KGHSH, CDR2 LQKENI, per germline. V dropped 0 bases and J dropped 6; count of bases not matched to a gene: 8. The CDR3 is made up of 17 amino acids. For the CDR3, the DNA is TGTGCCAGCTCACCACCGAACAGGGGAGGAGGTAATTCACCCCTCCACTTT. Amino acid sequence: CASSPPNRGGGNSPLHF.

The genes are TRBV7-9 and TRBJ1-5; the match to TRBD1 covers 7 bases. After removal of 1 base from V and 2 bases from J, the junction contained 2 bases not matched to a gene. Germline V gene lookup returns CDR1 SEHNR and CDR2 FQNEAQ (reference sequence). The CDR3 is made up of 15 amino acids. CDR3 nucleotide sequence: TGTGCCAGCAGCTTAGGAACAGGGGGCAATCAGCCCCAGCATTTT. As protein: CASSLGTGGNQPQHF.

The J gene is TRBJ1-1, the V gene TRBV18; D is uncertain. From germline, CDR1 is KGHSH and CDR2 LQKENI. Trimming took 3 bases from V and 1 from J, leaving 12 bases between them. The CDR3 length is 15 residues. The CDR3 sequence is CASSPSSLKNTEAFF. DNA of the CDR3: TGTGCCAGCTCACCCTCTTCACTCAAGAACACTGAAGCTTTCTTT. Full variable domain (missing parts from reference TRBV18 and TRBJ1-1): NAGVMQNPRHLVRRRGQEARLRCSPMKGHSHVYWYRQLPEEGLKFMVYLQKENIIDESGMPKERFSAEFPKEGPSILRIQQVVRGDSAAYFCASSPSSLKNTEAFFGQGTRLTVV.

The V gene is TRBV25-1, the J gene TRBJ1-5, with D possibly TRBD1 on 5 matching bases. The CDR3 spans 14 residues. Germline CDR1 and CDR2: MGHDK and SYGVNS. Trimming removed 4 bases from V and 3 bases from J, with 10 bases in between. DNA for the CDR3: TGTGCCAGCAGTGGGGGGACCCCCAATCAGCCCCAGCATTTT. This encodes CASSGGTPNQPQHF. Combining the CDR3 with reference TRBV25-1 and TRBJ1-5 gives the whole variable domain EADIYQTPRYLVIGTGKKITLECSQTMGHDKMYWYQQDPGMELHLIHYSYGVNSTEKGDLSSESTVSRIRTEHFPLTLESARPSHTSQYLCASSGGTPNQPQHFGDGTRLSIL.